This passage covers 25 T cell receptor beta chains from one sample sequenced in a study of blood T cell repertoires in COVID-19 (TCRdb year 2020). Libraries were prepared through the immunoSEQ multiplex PCR assay. The table comes from immuneACCESS by way of TCRdb, which keeps in-frame sequences with V and J called. Part of the clones is missing from these tables; in studies checked, under half for an unresolved V gene and the rest for unknown reasons. A total of 150,000 to 200,000 clones appear in this sample, 76% of them only once. Of the sample, around 17% falls within the top ten clones. Sequencing used PBMCs or T cells enriched from blood (not recorded which). These receptors all come from a woman in her fifties or sixties with acute COVID-19.

The chain recombines TRBV28 with TRBJ2-2; D is ambiguous. The V gene's germline CDR1 is MDHEN and CDR2 SYDVKM. V was cut by 7 bases and J by 7 bases, with 19 bases left in between. The CDR3 runs 15 residues. The CDR3 loop reads CASINRSPLGGELFF. The DNA for the CDR3 is TGTGCCAGCATCAACCGGAGTCCCCTAGGCGGGGAGCTGTTTTTT.

This chain joins TRBV4-2 and TRBJ1-2; D call uncertain. The germline CDR1 and CDR2 sequences are LGHNA and YNFKEQ. The CDR3 runs to 13 residues. Trimming left V 0 bases short and J 8 bases short, with 10 bases between. CDR3 sequence reads: CASSQERPGGYTF. CDR3 coding DNA: TGTGCCAGCAGCCAAGAACGGCCGGGGGGCTACACCTTC.

The chain links TRBV6-1 to TRBJ2-3; TRBD2 might be the D (7 bases). The CDR3 extends over 15 amino acids. The V end was cut by 0 bases, the J end by 4 bases, with 11 bases between. Germline values: CDR1 MNHNS, CDR2 SASEGT. The CDR3 coding sequence is TGTGCCAGCAGTGAAGCTTCGGGGGGCCCAGATACGCAGTATTTT. It encodes CASSEASGGPDTQYF.

Of note for this clone: The same CDR3 can be traced to other DNA sequences in this sample. V is TRBV9 and J is TRBJ2-3; 8 nucleotides line up with TRBD1. The CDR3 spans 18 residues. The J segment lost 0 bases and the V segment lost 0 bases, leaving 9 bases of the junction unmatched. CDR1 and CDR2 from the germline V gene are SGDLS and YYNGEE. The CDR3 spells CASSVGQGSSSSTDTQYF. The CDR3 coding sequence is TGTGCCAGCAGCGTAGGACAGGGGAGTTCCTCTAGCACAGATACGCAGTATTTT.

As DNA, the CDR3 is TGTGCCAGCAGTGAAAAGGGGGCAGGTAATTCACCCCTCCACTTT. It specifies CASSEKGAGNSPLHF. This rearrangement joins TRBV2 to TRBJ1-6, with 7 bases that match TRBD1. The CDR3 length is 15 residues. V was pared by 2 bases and J by 6 bases, with 4 bases of the junction left unmatched. CDR1 is SNHLY and CDR2 is FYNNEI in the germline V gene.

The chain recombines TRBV18 with TRBJ1-6; 7 bases match TRBD1. Germline V gene sequence: CDR1 KGHSH, CDR2 LQKENI. With 3 bases clipped from V and 7 bases from J, the junction kept 9 bases outside the gene matches. The CDR3 is 16 amino acids. This chain's CDR3 is CASSPRQGNSNSPLHF. The CDR3 DNA is TGTGCCAGCTCACCCCGACAGGGAAATTCGAATTCACCCCTCCACTTT.

The chain combines TRBV5-1 with TRBJ1-4; 7 nucleotides align to TRBD1. This CDR3 is built from 13 residues. Germline CDR1 reads SGHRS; CDR2 reads YFSETQ. The ends lost 2 bases at V and 7 bases at J; junction bases unmatched: 2. The CDR3 DNA follows: TGCGCCAGCAGCTTAACAGGGGCTGAAAAACTGTTTTTT. Protein sequence: CASSLTGAEKLFF.

The J gene is TRBJ2-2, the V gene TRBV6-4; D is ambiguous. Per the germline V gene, CDR1 is MRHNA and CDR2 is SNTAGT. The CDR3 sequence is 14 residues long. Trimming removed 4 bases at V and 1 base at J, with 7 bases between. The CDR3 loop reads CASSAQWNTGELFF. The DNA of the CDR3 is TGTGCCAGCAGTGCACAGTGGAACACCGGGGAGCTGTTTTTT.

This chain connects TRBV2 to TRBJ1-3; D is perhaps TRBD1 (5 bases). The CDR3 is made up of 12 amino acids. The V gene lost 11 bases and the J gene lost 2 bases, with 10 bases spanning the gap. The V gene's germline CDR1 is SNHLY and CDR2 FYNNEI. In DNA, the CDR3 is TGTGCCGCGGCAGGGACTGGAAACACCATATATTTT. Amino acid sequence: CAAAGTGNTIYF. Full variable domain (outside the CDR3, taken from reference TRBV2 and TRBJ1-3): EPEVTQTPSHQVTQMGQEVILRCVPISNHLYFYWYRQILGQKVEFLVSFYNNEISEKSEIFDDQFSVERPDGSNFTLKIRSTKLEDSAMYFCAAAGTGNTIYFGEGSWLTVV.

This CDR3 is CASSAQEPQILNEQFF. CDR3 nucleotides: TGTGCCAGCAGCGCGCAGGAACCACAGATTTTAAATGAGCAGTTCTTC. The chain has TRBV7-6 and TRBJ2-1; D is ambiguous. Germline V gives CDR1 SGHVS, CDR2 FNYEAQ. Trimming took 5 bases from V and 7 from J, leaving 21 bases between them. The CDR3 is made up of 16 amino acids. The whole variable domain, filled in from reference TRBV7-6 and TRBJ2-1, reads GAGVSQSPRYKVTKRGQDVALRCDPISGHVSLYWYRQALGQGPEFLTYFNYEAQQDKSGLPNDRFSAERPEGSISTLTIQRTEQRDSAMYRCASSAQEPQILNEQFFGPGTRLTVL.

The CDR3 sequence is CASRGGARAIGYTF. The CDR3 DNA reads TGTGCCAGTAGGGGAGGGGCGCGCGCTATTGGCTACACCTTC. V is TRBV19 and J is TRBJ1-2; possible D gene TRBD1, 5 bases. Germline V gene lookup returns CDR1 LNHDA and CDR2 SQIVND (reference sequence). The CDR3 loop spans 14 amino acids. Between the trimmed V and J ends, which lost 6 bases and 7 bases, there was a span of 18 bases.

The chain is built from TRBV29-1 and TRBJ1-2, with 12 bases fitting TRBD1. V lost 3 bases, J lost 8 bases, and 10 bases stayed unmatched. Per the germline V gene, CDR1 is SQVTM and CDR2 is ANQGSEA. The CDR3 is 15 amino acids. DNA for the CDR3: TGCAGCGTTGATACCGAAGGGACAGGGGGCCGCGGCTACACCTTC. This encodes CSVDTEGTGGRGYTF.

This sequence joins TRBV27 and TRBJ1-5; D not certain. The V end was cut by 5 bases, the J end by 5 bases, with 10 bases between. The CDR3 runs to 13 residues. Germline V gene sequence: CDR1 MNHEY, CDR2 SMNVEV (reference sequence). This CDR3 reads CASSPGLDQPQHF. CDR3 bases: TGTGCCAGCAGTCCAGGACTAGATCAGCCCCAGCATTTT.

The chain is built from TRBV28 and TRBJ1-5; D remains ambiguous. Trimming pared 2 bases from V and 3 bases from J, leaving 11 bases between. The germline CDR1 and CDR2 sequences are MDHEN and SYDVKM. The CDR3 contains 15 residues. CDR3 DNA: TGTGCCAGCAGTTTAGTCGCCAGGCCCAATCAGCCCCAGCATTTT. It translates to CASSLVARPNQPQHF.

V gene TRBV5-1 combines with J gene TRBJ1-2; perhaps TRBD1 as D (5 bases). V shed 0 bases and J shed 0 bases, with 12 bases lying between them. CDR3 length equals 16 residues. Germline V gives CDR1 SGHRS, CDR2 YFSETQ. CDR3 coding DNA: TGCGCCAGCAGCTTGGACAGGTCATCGACTAACTATGGCTACACCTTC. Protein sequence: CASSLDRSSTNYGYTF.

Only a few counts were recorded for this clone. The junction shows a germline mismatch at one end, possibly a read error. The chain employs TRBV4-2 and TRBJ1-5; D remains unclear. This CDR3 contains 14 residues. Germline-derived CDR1 and CDR2 are LGHNA and YNFKEQ. This chain's CDR3 is CASSEDGRSQPQHF. The CDR3 nucleotides are TGTGCCAGCAGCGAAGATGGGAGGAGCCAGCCCCAGCATTTT.

CDR3 sequence: CASSFSGATNEKLFF. Here the CDR3 DNA reads TGTGCCAGCAGTTTTTCAGGGGCAACTAATGAAAAACTGTTTTTT. The rearrangement joins TRBV28 to TRBJ1-4; tentative D call: TRBD1 (6 bases). Germline assignment: CDR1 MDHEN and CDR2 SYDVKM. The CDR3 has 15 residues. The V end was cut by 3 bases, the J end by 0 bases, with 8 bases between. Based on the CDR3 plus reference TRBV28 and TRBJ1-4, the full variable domain is DVKVTQSSRYLVKRTGEKVFLECVQDMDHENMFWYRQDPGLGLRLIYFSYDVKMKEKGDIPEGYSVSREKKERFSLILESASTNQTSMYLCASSFSGATNEKLFFGSGTQLSVL.

The chain links TRBV3-1 (or the pseudogene TRBV3-2) to TRBJ1-4, with 7 bases matching TRBD1. The trim removed 5 bases at V and 8 bases at J, leaving 11 bases unmatched. Per germline, CDR1 LGHDT and CDR2 YNNKEL (reference sequence). The CDR3 has 15 amino acids. The CDR3 nucleotides are TGTGCCAGCAGCAAAGGGAGGGGGCTGGGGGAAAAACTGTTTTTT. Its protein product is CASSKGRGLGEKLFF.

This sequence joins TRBV7-2 and TRBJ2-3, with 10 bases fitting TRBD2. Germline V lookup: CDR1 SGHTA, CDR2 FQGNSA. J lost 2 bases, V lost 2 bases, and 10 bases had no gene match. This CDR3 region has 18 residues. Here the CDR3 DNA reads TGTGCCAGCAGCTTACAAACAGGGCTAGCGGGGGACACAGATACGCAGTATTTT. This translates into CASSLQTGLAGDTDTQYF.

The chain couples TRBV6-5 to TRBJ1-1; maybe TRBD1 (5 bases). CDR3 size: 13 residues. Germline values: CDR1 MNHEY, CDR2 SVGAGI. Trimming removed 6 bases at V and 4 bases at J, with 12 bases between. The CDR3: CASSREGSTEAFF. The CDR3 bases are TGTGCCAGCAGCAGGGAAGGCAGCACTGAAGCTTTCTTT.

J is TRBJ2-4 and V is TRBV2, with D uncertain. The germline V gene has CDR1 SNHLY and CDR2 FYNNEI. The V gene lost 3 bases and the J gene lost 0 bases, with 9 bases spanning the gap. The length of the CDR3 is 15 residues. CDR3 nucleotides: TGTGCCAGCAGTGATAACGGTCTAGCCAAAAACATTCAGTACTTC. Its protein product is CASSDNGLAKNIQYF.

The V call is TRBV19, the J call TRBJ1-1, with TRBD1 matching 8 bases. Germline V gene data show CDR1 as LNHDA and CDR2 as SQIVND (reference sequence). The CDR3 contains 17 residues. Trimming took 5 bases from V and 9 from J; bases not matched to a gene: 20. As DNA, the CDR3 is TGTGCCAGTAGTCCGAGGACAGGGCTAGATGGAAGGTTGAAAGCTTTCTTT. Translated, it gives CASSPRTGLDGRLKAFF.

The V gene is TRBV29-1, the J gene TRBJ1-1; D gene uncertain. CDR1 and CDR2 (germline): SQVTM, ANQGSEA. Deletions cut 3 bases from V and 0 bases from J, with 11 bases between. This CDR3 spans 14 amino acids. The CDR3 protein is CSVEGLGMNTEAFF. In nucleotides, the CDR3 is TGCAGCGTTGAGGGTCTAGGCATGAACACTGAAGCTTTCTTT.

The genes are TRBV27 and TRBJ1-1; 7 bases are a match to TRBD1. CDR1 is MNHEY, CDR2 SMNVEV, per germline (reference sequence). The junction had 15 bases not matched to a gene; V was cut back by 8 bases and J by 0 bases. The CDR3 is 17 amino acids. CDR3 sequence (DNA): TGTGCCAGCCACAAGGGGGCGTGGGACATCATGAACACTGAAGCTTTCTTT. This translates into CASHKGAWDIMNTEAFF.

This clone was detected a few times. The chain uses TRBV28 and TRBJ2-5; a possible D gene is TRBD2 (5 bases). The CDR3 covers 16 residues. Germline CDR1 and CDR2: MDHEN and SYDVKM. V lost 1 base and J lost 0, with 12 bases in between. CDR3 in DNA: TGTGCCAGCAGTTTATCCCTAGAGCGGAACCAAGAGACCCAGTACTTC. Translation gives CASSLSLERNQETQYF.